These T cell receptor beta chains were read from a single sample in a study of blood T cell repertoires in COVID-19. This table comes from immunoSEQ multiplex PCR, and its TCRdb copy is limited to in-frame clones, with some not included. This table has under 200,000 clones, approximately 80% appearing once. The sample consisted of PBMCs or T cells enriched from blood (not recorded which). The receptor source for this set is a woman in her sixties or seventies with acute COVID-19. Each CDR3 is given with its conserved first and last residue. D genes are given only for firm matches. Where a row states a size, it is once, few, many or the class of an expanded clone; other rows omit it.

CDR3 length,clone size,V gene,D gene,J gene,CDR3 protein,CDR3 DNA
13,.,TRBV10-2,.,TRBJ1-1,CASSVAVGTEAFF,TGCGCCAGCAGTGTAGCGGTGGGCACTGAAGCTTTCTTT
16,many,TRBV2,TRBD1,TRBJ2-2,CASSEAQTGSGGELFF,TGTGCCAGCAGTGAAGCCCAGACAGGGTCCGGCGGGGAGCTGTTTTTT
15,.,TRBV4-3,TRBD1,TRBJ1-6,CASSQEVGQNSPLHF,TGCGCCAGCAGCCAAGAAGTGGGACAGAATTCACCCCTCCACTTT
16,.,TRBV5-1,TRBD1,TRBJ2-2,CASSWGQGTQRGELFF,TGCGCCAGCAGCTGGGGACAGGGAACTCAACGCGGGGAGCTGTTTTTT
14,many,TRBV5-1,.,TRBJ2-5,CASSLTGIQETQYF,TGCGCCAGCAGCTTGACCGGGATTCAAGAGACCCAGTACTTC
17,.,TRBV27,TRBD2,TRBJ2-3,CASSPRRLAGEEDTQYF,TGTGCCAGCAGTCCCCGCAGGCTAGCGGGAGAAGAAGATACGCAGTATTTT
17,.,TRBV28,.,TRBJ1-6,CASSFPLGREGNSPLHF,TGTGCCAGCAGTTTCCCCCTAGGGAGGGAGGGAAATTCACCCCTCCACTTT
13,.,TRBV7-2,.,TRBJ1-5,CASSLQTYQPQHF,TGTGCCAGCAGCTTACAAACTTATCAGCCCCAGCATTTT
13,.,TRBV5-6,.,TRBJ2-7,CASSLDRIYEQYF,TGTGCCAGCAGCTTGGACAGGATCTACGAGCAGTACTTC
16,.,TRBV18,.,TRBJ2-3,CASSLTASTSTDTQYF,TGTGCCAGCTCACTGACCGCTTCGACTAGCACAGATACGCAGTATTTT
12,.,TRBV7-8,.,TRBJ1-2,CASSSGRNGYTF,TGTGCCAGCAGCTCTGGCAGGAATGGCTACACCTTC
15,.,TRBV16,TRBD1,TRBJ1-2,CASSQEDRGNYGYTF,TGTGCCAGCAGCCAAGAGGACAGGGGCAACTATGGCTACACCTTC
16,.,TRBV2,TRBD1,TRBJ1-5,CASSEALTGVNQPQHF,TGTGCCAGCAGTGAAGCGTTAACAGGGGTCAATCAGCCCCAGCATTTT
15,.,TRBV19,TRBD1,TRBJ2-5,CASSGTGREGETQYF,TGTGCCAGTAGCGGGACAGGTCGCGAGGGGGAGACCCAGTACTTC
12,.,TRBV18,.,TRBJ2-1,CASSPGGNEQFF,TGTGCCAGCTCACCAGGGGGGAATGAGCAGTTCTTC
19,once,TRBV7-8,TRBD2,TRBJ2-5,CASSPGTSGGAVFLETQYF,TGTGCCAGCAGCCCGGGGACTAGCGGGGGGGCCGTTTTCTTAGAGACCCAGTACTTC
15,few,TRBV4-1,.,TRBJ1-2,CASSQVGGHFLGYTF,TGCGCCAGCAGCCAGGTGGGAGGGCATTTTCTAGGCTACACCTTC
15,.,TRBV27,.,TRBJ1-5,CASSWGGAGNQPQHF,TGTGCCAGCAGTTGGGGGGGCGCCGGCAATCAGCCCCAGCATTTT
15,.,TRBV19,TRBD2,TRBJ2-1,CASSIASGSYNEQFF,TGTGCCAGTAGTATTGCTAGCGGATCCTACAATGAGCAGTTCTTC
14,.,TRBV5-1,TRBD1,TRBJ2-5,CASSEGQGRETQYF,TGCGCCAGCAGCGAGGGACAGGGTAGGGAGACCCAGTACTTC
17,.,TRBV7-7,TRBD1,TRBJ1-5,CASSLARQGIRNQPQHF,TGTGCCAGCAGCTTAGCCCGACAGGGTATTCGCAATCAGCCCCAGCATTTT
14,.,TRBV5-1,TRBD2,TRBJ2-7,CASSSGLAWYEQYF,TGCGCCAGCAGCTCGGGACTAGCTTGGTACGAGCAGTACTTC
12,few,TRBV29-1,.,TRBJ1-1,CSVSTGTTEAFF,TGCAGCGTAAGTACAGGGACCACTGAAGCTTTCTTT
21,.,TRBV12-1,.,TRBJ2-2,CASSSYGTGISIGNDTGELFF,TGTGCCAGCAGCTCTTATGGGACAGGGATATCGATAGGTAACGACACCGGGGAGCTGTTTTTT
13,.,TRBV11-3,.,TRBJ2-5,CASSLEAGETQYF,TGTGCCAGCAGCTTAGAGGCCGGGGAGACCCAGTACTTC
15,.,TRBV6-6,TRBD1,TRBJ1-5,CASRLDREYNQPQHF,TGTGCCAGCAGACTCGACAGGGAATACAATCAGCCCCAGCATTTT
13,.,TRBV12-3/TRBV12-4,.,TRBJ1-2,CASSLWANYGYTF,TGTGCCAGCAGTTTATGGGCCAACTATGGCTACACCTTC
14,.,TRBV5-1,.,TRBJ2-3,CASSLDGRGDTQYF,TGCGCCAGCAGCTTGGATGGCCGGGGAGATACGCAGTATTTT
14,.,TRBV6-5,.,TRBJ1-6,CASSYEVPNSPLHF,TGTGCCAGCAGTTACGAGGTCCCCAATTCACCCCTCCACTTT
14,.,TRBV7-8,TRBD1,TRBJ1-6,CASSKGQGGPPLHF,TGTGCCAGCAGCAAGGGACAGGGTGGGCCACCCCTCCACTTT
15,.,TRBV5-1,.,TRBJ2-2,CASSLDLQDTGELFF,TGCGCCAGCAGCTTGGATTTACAGGACACCGGGGAGCTGTTTTTT
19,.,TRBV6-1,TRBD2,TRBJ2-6,CASSDLSGTSGPGANVLTF,TGTGCCAGCAGTGACCTTTCCGGGACTAGCGGGCCTGGGGCCAACGTCCTGACTTTC
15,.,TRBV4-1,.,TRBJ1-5,CASSRAGRDYQPQHF,TGCGCCAGCAGCCGGGCCGGAAGGGACTATCAGCCCCAGCATTTT
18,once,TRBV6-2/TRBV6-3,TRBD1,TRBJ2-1,CASSYSLMRQGGYNEQFF,TGTGCCAGCAGTTACTCGTTGATGCGACAGGGGGGATACAATGAGCAGTTCTTC
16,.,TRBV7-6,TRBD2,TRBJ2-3,CASSPRLAGGADTQYF,TGTGCCAGCAGCCCAAGACTAGCGGGGGGCGCGGATACGCAGTATTTT
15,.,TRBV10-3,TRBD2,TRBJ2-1,CAISDMTSGPHEQFF,TGTGCCATCAGTGATATGACTAGCGGGCCTCACGAGCAGTTCTTC
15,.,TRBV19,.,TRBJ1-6,CASGGSGGRAPPLHF,TGTGCCAGTGGAGGGAGCGGGGGCAGGGCTCCACCCCTCCACTTT
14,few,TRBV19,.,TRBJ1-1,CASSISAGNTEAFF,TGTGCCAGTAGTATTAGCGCAGGGAACACTGAAGCTTTCTTT
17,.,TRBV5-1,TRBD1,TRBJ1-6,CASSLAPMTGRNSPLHF,TGCGCCAGCAGCTTGGCCCCCATGACAGGGAGAAATTCACCCCTCCACTTT
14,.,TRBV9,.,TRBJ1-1,CASRQVSMNTEAFF,TGTGCCAGCAGACAGGTCTCAATGAACACTGAAGCTTTCTTT
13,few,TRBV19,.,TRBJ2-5,CASSIVGKETQYF,TGTGCCAGTAGTATAGTCGGGAAAGAGACCCAGTACTTC
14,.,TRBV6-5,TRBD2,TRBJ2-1,CATRLANSYNEQFF,TGTGCCACGCGACTAGCGAACTCCTACAATGAGCAGTTCTTC
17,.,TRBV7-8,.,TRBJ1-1,CASSLGRNRVLNTEAFF,TGTGCCAGCAGTTTAGGAAGAAACAGGGTATTGAACACTGAAGCTTTCTTT
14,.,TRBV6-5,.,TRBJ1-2,CASSRPGGGYGYTF,TGTGCCAGCAGTCGTCCTGGGGGAGGTTATGGCTACACCTTC
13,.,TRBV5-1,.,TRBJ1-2,CASTSTGPYGYTF,TGCGCCAGCACATCGACAGGACCCTATGGCTACACCTTC
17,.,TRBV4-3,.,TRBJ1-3,CASSPGHQGFEGNTIYF,TGCGCCAGCAGCCCGGGCCATCAGGGATTTGAAGGAAACACCATATATTTT
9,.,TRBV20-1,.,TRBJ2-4,CSLKNIQYF,TGCAGTCTCAAAAACATTCAGTACTTC
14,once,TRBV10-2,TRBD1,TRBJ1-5,CASSDRTPNQPQHF,TGCGCCAGCTCGGACAGGACGCCCAATCAGCCCCAGCATTTT
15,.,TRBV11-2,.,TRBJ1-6,CASSSQGPGDSPLHF,TGTGCCAGCAGCAGTCAGGGGCCCGGGGATTCACCCCTCCACTTT
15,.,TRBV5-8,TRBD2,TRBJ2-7,CASSQLGLAGDEQYF,TGTGCCAGCAGCCAGTTAGGGCTAGCGGGAGACGAGCAGTACTTC
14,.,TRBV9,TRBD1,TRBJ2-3,CASSVEQGADTQYF,TGTGCCAGCAGCGTAGAGCAGGGGGCAGATACGCAGTATTTT
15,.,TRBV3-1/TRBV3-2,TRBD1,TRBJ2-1,CASSYGQGLGHEQFF,TGTGCCAGCAGTTATGGACAGGGTTTAGGCCATGAGCAGTTCTTC
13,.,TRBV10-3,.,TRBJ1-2,CAISESPPGGYTF,TGTGCCATCAGTGAGTCGCCTCCGGGGGGCTACACCTTC
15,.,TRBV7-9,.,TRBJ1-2,CASSLEGRRGYGYTF,TGTGCCAGCAGCTTAGAGGGTCGCAGGGGTTATGGCTACACCTTC
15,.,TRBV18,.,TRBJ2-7,CASSPGSGTTYEQYF,TGTGCCAGCTCCCCGGGTAGCGGTACCACCTACGAGCAGTACTTC
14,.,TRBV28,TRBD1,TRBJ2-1,CASSPGQSYNEQFF,TGTGCCAGCAGCCCGGGACAGTCCTACAATGAGCAGTTCTTC
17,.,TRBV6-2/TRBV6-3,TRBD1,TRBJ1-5,CASSPWTGTIILQPQHF,TGTGCCAGCAGTCCATGGACAGGGACGATTATTCTTCAGCCCCAGCATTTT